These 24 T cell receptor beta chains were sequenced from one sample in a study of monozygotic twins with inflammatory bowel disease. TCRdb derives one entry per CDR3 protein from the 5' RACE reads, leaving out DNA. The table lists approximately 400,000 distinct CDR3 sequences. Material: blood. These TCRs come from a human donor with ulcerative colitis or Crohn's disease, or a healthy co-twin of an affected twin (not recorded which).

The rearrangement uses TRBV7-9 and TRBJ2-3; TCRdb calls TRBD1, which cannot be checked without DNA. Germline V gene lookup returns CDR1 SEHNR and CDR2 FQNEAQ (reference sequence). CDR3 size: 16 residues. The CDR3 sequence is CASSKTRDRGLDTQYF.

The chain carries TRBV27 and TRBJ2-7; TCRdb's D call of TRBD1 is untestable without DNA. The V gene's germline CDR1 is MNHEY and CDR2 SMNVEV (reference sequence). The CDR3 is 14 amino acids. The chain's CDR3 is CASSQGQGFHEQYF.

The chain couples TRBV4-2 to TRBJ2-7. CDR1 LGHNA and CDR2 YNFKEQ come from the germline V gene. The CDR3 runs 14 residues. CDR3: CASSQDRSSYEQYF.

The CDR3 is CASSMTSGGTPDTQYF. The chain carries TRBV7-9 and TRBJ2-3; TCRdb indicates TRBD2, and absent DNA this call remains unverified. This CDR3 contains 16 residues. Germline V gene sequence: CDR1 SEHNR, CDR2 FQNEAQ (reference sequence).

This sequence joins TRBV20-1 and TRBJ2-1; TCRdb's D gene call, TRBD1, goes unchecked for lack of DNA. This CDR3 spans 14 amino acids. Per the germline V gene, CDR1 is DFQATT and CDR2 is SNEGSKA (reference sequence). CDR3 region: CSAQLGHTNNEQFF.

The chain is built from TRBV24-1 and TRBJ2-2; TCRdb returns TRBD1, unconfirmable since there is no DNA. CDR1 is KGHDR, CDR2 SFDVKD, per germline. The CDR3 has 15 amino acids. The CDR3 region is CATSDSDQGTGELFF.

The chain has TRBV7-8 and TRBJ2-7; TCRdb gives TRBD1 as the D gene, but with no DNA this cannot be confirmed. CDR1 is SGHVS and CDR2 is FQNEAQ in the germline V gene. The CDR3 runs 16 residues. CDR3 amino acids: CASSLDIRQGTYEQYF.

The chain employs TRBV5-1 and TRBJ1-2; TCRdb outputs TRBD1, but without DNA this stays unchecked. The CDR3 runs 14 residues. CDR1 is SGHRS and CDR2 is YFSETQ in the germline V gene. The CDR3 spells CASSFSEQGSGYTF.

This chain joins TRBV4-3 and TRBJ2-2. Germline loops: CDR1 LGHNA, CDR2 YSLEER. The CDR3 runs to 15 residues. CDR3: CASSQDNKDTGELFF.

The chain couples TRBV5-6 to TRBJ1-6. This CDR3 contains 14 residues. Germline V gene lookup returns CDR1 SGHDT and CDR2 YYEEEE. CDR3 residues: CASSLANVNSPLHF.

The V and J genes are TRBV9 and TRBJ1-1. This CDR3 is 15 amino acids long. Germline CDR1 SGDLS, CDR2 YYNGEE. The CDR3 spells CASSVDGSGVAEAFF.

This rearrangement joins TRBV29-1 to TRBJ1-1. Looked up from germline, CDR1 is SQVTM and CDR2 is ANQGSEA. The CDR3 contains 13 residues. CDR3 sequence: CSVTVNLDTEAFF. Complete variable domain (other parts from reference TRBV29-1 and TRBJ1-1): SAVISQKPSRDICQRGTSLTIQCQVDSQVTMMFWYRQQPGQSLTLIATANQGSEATYESGFVIDKFPISRPNLTFSTLTVSNMSPEDSSIYLCSVTVNLDTEAFFGQGTRLTVV.

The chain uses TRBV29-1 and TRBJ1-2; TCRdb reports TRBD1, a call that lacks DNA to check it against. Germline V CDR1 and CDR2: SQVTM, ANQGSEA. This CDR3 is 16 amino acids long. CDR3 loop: CSVEGATRGGNYGYTF.

CDR3 residues: CASSQQGGSGELFF. J is TRBJ2-2 and V is TRBV5-1; TCRdb designates TRBD1, a call that cannot be tested without DNA. In germline, CDR1 is SGHRS, CDR2 YFSETQ. There are 14 residues in the CDR3.

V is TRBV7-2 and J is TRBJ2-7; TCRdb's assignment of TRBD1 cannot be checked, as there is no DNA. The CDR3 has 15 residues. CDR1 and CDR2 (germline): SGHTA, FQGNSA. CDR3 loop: CASSLLWGSIYEQYF.

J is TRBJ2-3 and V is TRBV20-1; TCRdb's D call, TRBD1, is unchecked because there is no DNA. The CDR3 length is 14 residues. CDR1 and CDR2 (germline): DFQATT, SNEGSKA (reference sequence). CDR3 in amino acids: CSPGTRASTDTQYF.

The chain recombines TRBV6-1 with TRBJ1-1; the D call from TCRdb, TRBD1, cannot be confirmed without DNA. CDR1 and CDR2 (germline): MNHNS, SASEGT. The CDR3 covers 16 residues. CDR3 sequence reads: CASSSRQGAGKTEAFF.

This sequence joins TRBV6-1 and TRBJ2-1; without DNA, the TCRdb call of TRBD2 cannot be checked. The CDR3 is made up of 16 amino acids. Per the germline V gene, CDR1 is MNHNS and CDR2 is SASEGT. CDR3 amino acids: CASGRGLAASNNEQFF.

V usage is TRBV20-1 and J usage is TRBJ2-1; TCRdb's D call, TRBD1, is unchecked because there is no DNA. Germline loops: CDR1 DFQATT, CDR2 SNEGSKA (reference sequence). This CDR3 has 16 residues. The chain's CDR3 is CSANSRSGTTNNEQFF.

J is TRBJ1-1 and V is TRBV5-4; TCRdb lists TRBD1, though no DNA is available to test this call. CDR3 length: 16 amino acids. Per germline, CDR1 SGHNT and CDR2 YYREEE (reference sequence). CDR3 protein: CASSPGTGRGNTEAFF.

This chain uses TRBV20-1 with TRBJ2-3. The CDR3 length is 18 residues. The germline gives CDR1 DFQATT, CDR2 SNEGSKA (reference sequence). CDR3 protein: CSAMGRMADLLSTDTQYF.

The CDR3 loop is CASSLVGTNTGELFF. V gene TRBV5-1 combines with J gene TRBJ2-2. The CDR3 runs 15 residues. Germline CDR1 SGHRS, CDR2 YFSETQ. Using reference TRBV5-1 and TRBJ2-2 for the parts outside the CDR3, the full variable domain is KAGVTQTPRYLIKTRGQQVTLSCSPISGHRSVSWYQQTPGQGLQFLFEYFSETQRNKGNFPGRFSGRQFSNSRSEMNVSTLELGDSALYLCASSLVGTNTGELFFGEGSRLTVL.

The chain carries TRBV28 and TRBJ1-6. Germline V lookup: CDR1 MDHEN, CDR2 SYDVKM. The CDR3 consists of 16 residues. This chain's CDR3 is CATVFQGSSYNSPLHF.

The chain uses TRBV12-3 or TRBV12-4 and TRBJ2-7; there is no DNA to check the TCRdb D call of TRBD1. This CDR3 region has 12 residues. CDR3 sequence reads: CASHGRDGEQYF.